This entry lists 26 T cell receptor beta chains sequenced from one sample in a study of T-cell memory formation after mild COVID-19. Via MiXCR, TCRdb re-called the 5' RACE reads, giving one row per CDR3 protein. The profile shows under 650,000 distinct CDR3 sequences, roughly 18% of them singletons. The sample comprised PBMCs or a T cell subset sorted from them (not recorded which). All receptors derive from an adult woman who had mild COVID-19 (a few samples of this study predate the infection). Cell type and time point are not known.

The genes are TRBV27 and TRBJ1-1; 7 bases are a match to TRBD1. V dropped 5 bases and J dropped 4; count of bases not matched to a gene: 10. This CDR3 is 15 amino acids long. Germline V gene data show CDR1 as MNHEY and CDR2 as SMNVEV (reference sequence). This CDR3 reads CASSAPTTGATEAFF. CDR3 in DNA: TGTGCCAGCAGTGCTCCAACTACAGGGGCCACTGAAGCTTTCTTT.

The gene calls are TRBV7-9 and TRBJ2-3, with 8 bases aligning to TRBD1. Germline V lookup: CDR1 SEHNR, CDR2 FQNEAQ (reference sequence). CDR3 size: 17 residues. With 4 bases clipped from V and 3 bases from J, the junction kept 12 bases outside the gene matches. CDR3 region: CASSSTGQGVWTDTQYF. Written as DNA, the CDR3 is TGTGCCAGCAGCTCCACCGGACAGGGAGTTTGGACAGATACGCAGTATTTT.

This clonotype has more than one count but fewer than ten. This sequence joins TRBV29-1 and TRBJ2-3, with 8 bases identical to TRBD2. V shed 4 bases, J shed 4 bases, and the junction held 10 bases outside the gene matches. Germline values: CDR1 SQVTM, CDR2 ANQGSEA. The CDR3 runs 15 residues. Written as DNA, the CDR3 is TGCAGCGTTGTGTCTAGCGGGCCCTCCGCAGATACGCAGTATTTT. The encoded protein is CSVVSSGPSADTQYF.

This clonotype was seen more than once but under ten times. The chain employs TRBV6-5 and TRBJ2-2; no clear D gene. The CDR3 loop spans 13 amino acids. Germline V gene sequence: CDR1 MNHEY, CDR2 SVGAGI. V was cut by 2 bases and J by 7 bases, with 8 bases left in between. This CDR3 is CASSYRVSGELFF. Written as DNA, the CDR3 is TGTGCCAGCAGTTACCGAGTGAGCGGGGAGCTGTTTTTT.

This chain joins TRBV12-3 or TRBV12-4 and TRBJ1-5; 12 bases align to TRBD1. There are 14 residues in the CDR3. Unmatched junction bases numbered 5, after V lost 6 bases and J lost 8 bases. The CDR3: CASRGTGGREPQHF. Written as DNA, the CDR3 is TGTGCCAGCAGAGGGACAGGGGGCAGAGAGCCCCAGCATTTT.

This clonotype was counted between two and nine times. The chain links TRBV4-1 to TRBJ1-2, with D maybe TRBD1 (6 bases). V was pared by 0 bases and J by 4 bases, with 15 bases between. Germline CDR1 is MGHRA and CDR2 is YSYEKL. This CDR3 region has 16 residues. The CDR3 nucleotides read TGCGCCAGCAGCCAAGATTGGGGGGCTGTAAGCTATGGCTACACCTTC. Translating it yields CASSQDWGAVSYGYTF.

This clonotype was seen repeatedly, ten times or more. This sequence joins TRBV11-2 and TRBJ1-1, with 7 bases aligning to TRBD1. V was clipped by 4 bases and J by 0 bases; unmatched bases: 2. Germline V lookup: CDR1 SGHAT, CDR2 FQNNGV. The CDR3 spans 14 residues. The CDR3: CASSWGQLNTEAFF. CDR3 DNA: TGTGCCAGCAGCTGGGGACAGTTGAACACTGAAGCTTTCTTT.

The chain uses TRBV9 and TRBJ2-5; no reliable D call. The CDR3 sequence is 13 residues long. V shed 3 bases and J shed 8 bases, with 14 bases lying between them. The germline V gene has CDR1 SGDLS and CDR2 YYNGEE. CDR3 coding DNA: TGTGCCAGCAGCGAGATGGGGTGGGGTACCCAGTACTTC. Translating gives CASSEMGWGTQYF.

This clonotype was observed a handful of times. The chain carries TRBV27 and TRBJ2-3; TRBD1 matches 8 bases. The CDR3 sequence is 18 residues long. With 5 bases clipped from V and 2 bases from J, the junction kept 15 bases outside the gene matches. Per the germline V gene, CDR1 is MNHEY and CDR2 is SMNVEV (reference sequence). The CDR3 DNA sequence: TGTGCCAGCAGTCACCTACCCTATCCGGGACAGGACACAGATACGCAGTATTTT. Its protein is CASSHLPYPGQDTDTQYF.

Concerning this clonotype: Compared with germline, one end of the junction differs, possibly owing to a read error. The V and J genes are TRBV7-4 and TRBJ2-1; 7 positions match TRBD2. Germline V gene data show CDR1 as SGHVT and CDR2 as SQSDAQ. The CDR3 is 15 amino acids. The CDR3 protein is CRASGNLPSYNEQFF. The CDR3 DNA sequence: TGCCGGGCCAGCGGGAATCTCCCCTCCTACAATGAGCAGTTCTTC.

The rearrangement uses TRBV10-2 and TRBJ1-2, with D possibly TRBD1 on 6 matching bases. V dropped 2 bases and J dropped 4 bases, with 20 bases sitting between them. The CDR3 runs to 17 residues. The germline V gene has CDR1 WSHSY and CDR2 SAAADI. The CDR3 region has the DNA TGCGCCAGCAGTGAGGAGGCAGGGGCGGATAGTAGCTATGGCTACACCTTC. Protein product: CASSEEAGADSSYGYTF.

The chain combines TRBV20-1 with TRBJ2-6, with 8 bases aligning to TRBD1. Germline V gene lookup returns CDR1 DFQATT and CDR2 SNEGSKA (reference sequence). This CDR3 is built from 16 residues. V dropped 2 bases and J dropped 4; count of bases not matched to a gene: 7. The CDR3 region is CSARLQGGTGANVLTF. The DNA of the CDR3 is TGCAGTGCTAGATTACAGGGGGGAACAGGGGCCAACGTCCTGACTTTC.

The chain has TRBV4-2 and TRBJ1-4, with TRBD1 matching 9 bases. Looked up from germline, CDR1 is LGHNA and CDR2 is YNFKEQ. J lost 13 bases, V lost 4 bases, and 10 bases had no gene match. The CDR3 loop spans 14 amino acids. The CDR3 DNA follows: TGTGCCAGCAGCCCTCCGGGACAGGGTCGGAGACTGTTTTTT. Protein product: CASSPPGQGRRLFF.

This clonotype came up a few times. The chain couples TRBV20-1 to TRBJ2-7, with 11 positions matching TRBD2. Germline V lookup: CDR1 DFQATT, CDR2 SNEGSKA (reference sequence). Trimming removed 2 bases from V and 0 bases from J; junction bases left unmatched: 6. The CDR3 has 16 amino acids. This chain's CDR3 is CSARPGLAAISYEQYF. The CDR3 DNA follows: TGCAGTGCTAGACCGGGACTAGCGGCGATCTCCTACGAGCAGTACTTC.

The chain recombines TRBV4-1 with TRBJ2-5, with D possibly matching TRBD2 (7 bases). This CDR3 region has 15 residues. The germline V and J ends were trimmed by 2 bases and 6 bases, with 16 bases remaining between them. The V gene's germline CDR1 is MGHRA and CDR2 YSYEKL. In DNA, the CDR3 is TGCGCCAGCAGCCAAATACCGGGGGGCCAGAAGACCCAGTACTTC. Its translation is CASSQIPGGQKTQYF.

This clonotype has only a few counts. The genes are TRBV4-2 and TRBJ2-3, with TRBD2 identical over 11 bases. Germline CDR1 and CDR2: LGHNA and YNFKEQ. This CDR3 spans 17 amino acids. With 2 bases clipped from V and 1 base from J, the junction kept 5 bases outside the gene matches. The DNA for the CDR3 is TGTGCCAGCAGCCAACTAGCGGGAGGAACGGGCACAGATACGCAGTATTTT. Translated: CASSQLAGGTGTDTQYF.

This clonotype turned up a few times. The J gene is TRBJ2-1, the V gene TRBV20-1; 11 bases map to TRBD2. This CDR3 region has 15 residues. Germline trimming cut 6 bases from V and 2 bases from J; bases unmatched to any gene: 6. The germline gives CDR1 DFQATT, CDR2 SNEGSKA (reference sequence). The CDR3 DNA reads as TGCAGTGCCCCACTTAGCGGGAGGGCCTACAATGAGCAGTTCTTC. Its protein product is CSAPLSGRAYNEQFF.

In this sample, this clonotype turned up many times. The V and J genes are TRBV27 and TRBJ2-5, with D hard to call. The length of the CDR3 is 13 residues. Germline CDR1 is MNHEY and CDR2 is SMNVEV (reference sequence). V was shortened by 5 bases and J by 1 base, with 8 bases between the two germline ends. In DNA form, the CDR3 reads TGTGCCAGCAGTCCGACAACCCAAGAGACCCAGTACTTC. It specifies CASSPTTQETQYF.

V is TRBV21-1 and J is TRBJ1-2; TRBD1, as called in the table, went unchecked against the DNA. TRBV21-1 is described as a pseudogene. The CDR3 has 19 amino acids. The CDR3 nucleotides are TGTGCCAATCCAATGCAGATCGGGACAAGGAAAGGGGCTAACTATGGCTACACCTTC. This codes for CANPMQIGTRKGANYGYTF.

This clonotype has a count of ten or more. J is TRBJ2-1 and V is TRBV18; D unresolved. The germline CDR1 and CDR2 sequences are KGHSH and LQKENI. The CDR3 covers 12 residues. Trimming stripped 6 bases from V and 11 bases from J, with 14 bases between. The CDR3 reads CASSPTEPQQFF. The CDR3 DNA reads as TGTGCCAGCTCGCCGACCGAGCCCCAGCAGTTCTTC.

In its sample, this clonotype was seen a few times. V and J are TRBV30 and TRBJ2-7, with D possibly being TRBD1 (5 bases). Germline-derived CDR1 and CDR2 are GTSNPN and SVGIG (reference sequence). With 0 bases removed from V and 0 bases from J, the gap between germline ends came to 9 bases. This CDR3 spans 14 amino acids. This chain's CDR3 is CAWSVQAYSYEQYF. The CDR3 nucleotides read TGTGCCTGGAGTGTACAGGCATACTCCTACGAGCAGTACTTC.

This clonotype was seen a few times. This chain links TRBV10-3 with TRBJ2-1; 8 positions agree with TRBD1. Germline V gene data show CDR1 as ENHRY and CDR2 as SYGVKD. This CDR3 contains 16 residues. Germline trimming cut 2 bases from V and 14 bases from J; bases unmatched to any gene: 17. The CDR3 DNA reads TGTGCCATCAGTGAGAGCGTCCAGGGGGCTCCTATCGGGAAGTTCTTC. It is translated as CAISESVQGAPIGKFF.

This clonotype was picked up many times. The chain joins TRBV12-3 or TRBV12-4 to TRBJ2-3; TRBD1 might be the D (5 bases). V lost 7 bases and J lost 0, with 14 bases in between. The CDR3 is 15 amino acids. The CDR3 DNA follows: TGTGCCAGCACCCCAAGGGGTCTTAGCACAGATACGCAGTATTTT. It encodes CASTPRGLSTDTQYF.

This clonotype was observed a handful of times. J is TRBJ2-3 and V is TRBV12-3 or TRBV12-4, with 13 bases identical to TRBD2. This CDR3 is built from 16 residues. V shed 6 bases, J shed 2 bases, and the junction held 5 bases outside the gene matches. Here the CDR3 DNA reads TGTGCCAGCAGGGCACTAGCGGGAGGGTCCACAGATACGCAGTATTTT. This gives the protein CASRALAGGSTDTQYF.

The chain couples TRBV20-1 to TRBJ1-1; tentative D call: TRBD1 (5 bases). The ends were cut back, 6 bases at V and 6 bases at J, with 11 bases in the middle. Germline CDR1 is DFQATT and CDR2 is SNEGSKA (reference sequence). This CDR3 contains 11 residues. Written as DNA, the CDR3 is TGCAGTGCCCAGGGTCTGGCTGAAGCTTTCTTT. It yields the protein CSAQGLAEAFF.

The genes are TRBV24-1 and TRBJ2-3; D possibly corresponds to TRBD2 (6 bases). The CDR3 is 14 amino acids. Germline V CDR1 and CDR2: KGHDR, SFDVKD. V lost 4 bases, J lost 11 bases, and 18 bases lay in between. The CDR3 DNA is TGTGCCACCAGTGACCCTCGGGAGCCCATTAGGCAGTATTTT. Amino acid sequence: CATSDPREPIRQYF.